This is a list of T cell receptor beta chains from one sample in a study of identical twins. TCRdb re-called the 5' RACE reads with MiXCR, one entry per CDR3 protein. The data show under 900,000 distinct CDR3 sequences, 12% seen once. These same records also appear under a second study, on yellow fever vaccine responses in identical twins.

Sequencing was done on a sample of PBMCs. The receptors here all came from a young woman in good health. The CDR3 runs from the conserved cysteine through the conserved F or W. D genes are given only for firm matches. Clone size, where shown, is once, few, many, or a class for clones that have expanded.

j_call: TRBJ2-5
clone_size: NA
v_call: TRBV4-1
d_call: NA
cdr3_nt: TGCGCCAGCAGCTTCGGACACTACCAAGAGACCCAGTACTTC
cdr3_aa: CASSFGHYQETQYF

j_call: TRBJ1-6
clone_size: few
v_call: TRBV2
d_call: NA
cdr3_nt: TGTGCCACCCAGATGGGGGCTCGGGATTCACCCCTCCACTTT
cdr3_aa: CATQMGARDSPLHF

j_call: TRBJ2-1
clone_size: few
v_call: TRBV10-3
d_call: NA
cdr3_nt: TGTGCCATCTGGGTTGGACTACCCCACCTGGAGCAGTTCTTC
cdr3_aa: CAIWVGLPHLEQFF

j_call: TRBJ2-7
clone_size: NA
v_call: TRBV29-1
d_call: NA
cdr3_nt: TGCAGCGTTTACCAAGGACATCAGAGCTCCTACGAGCAGTACTTC
cdr3_aa: CSVYQGHQSSYEQYF

j_call: TRBJ2-3
clone_size: few
v_call: TRBV6-1
d_call: TRBD2
cdr3_nt: TGTGCCAGCAGGGGACTAGTGTTTCTCGGCACAGATACGCAGTATTTT
cdr3_aa: CASRGLVFLGTDTQYF

j_call: TRBJ2-7
clone_size: NA
v_call: TRBV27
d_call: TRBD2
cdr3_nt: TGTGCCAGCAGGGCAGTTTCAGGGACTAGCGGGAAGGGTCCTTCCTACGAGCAGTACTTC
cdr3_aa: CASRAVSGTSGKGPSYEQYF

j_call: TRBJ1-5
clone_size: NA
v_call: TRBV5-1
d_call: TRBD1
cdr3_nt: TGCGCCAGCAGCCAGGGGCAGGGGGCTGTATCCGCTACTTGTCAGCCCCAGCATTTT
cdr3_aa: CASSQGQGAVSATCQPQHF

j_call: TRBJ2-7
clone_size: NA
v_call: TRBV29-1
d_call: NA
cdr3_nt: TGCAGCGTTGAATCGGGGACGGCCTCCTACGAGCAGTACTTC
cdr3_aa: CSVESGTASYEQYF

j_call: TRBJ2-3
clone_size: few
v_call: TRBV24-1
d_call: NA
cdr3_nt: TGTGCCAGTGAGCGGAGCCGCACAGATACGCAGTATTTT
cdr3_aa: CASERSRTDTQYF

j_call: TRBJ2-1
clone_size: few
v_call: TRBV24-1
d_call: TRBD2
cdr3_nt: TGTGCCACCAGTGCCTCTAGCGGGGGGGCATACAATGAGCAGTTCTTC
cdr3_aa: CATSASSGGAYNEQFF

j_call: TRBJ2-4
clone_size: NA
v_call: TRBV20-1
d_call: NA
cdr3_nt: TGCTGTGCTAGAGGGTTGTTGGGGGACCGTGGTGCCAAAAACATTCAGTACTTC
cdr3_aa: CCARGLLGDRGAKNIQYF

j_call: TRBJ1-2
clone_size: NA
v_call: TRBV30
d_call: NA
cdr3_nt: TGTGCCTGGAGCGATGGCAGGGATAGGGGCTACACCTTC
cdr3_aa: CAWSDGRDRGYTF

j_call: TRBJ2-3
clone_size: few
v_call: TRBV20-1
d_call: NA
cdr3_nt: TGCAGTGCTAACACAGATACGCAGTATTTT
cdr3_aa: CSANTDTQYF

j_call: TRBJ2-2
clone_size: many
v_call: TRBV29-1
d_call: TRBD1
cdr3_nt: TGCAGCGCCCGAGGGACAGTCGGGGAGCTGTTTTTT
cdr3_aa: CSARGTVGELFF

j_call: TRBJ2-2
clone_size: few
v_call: TRBV28
d_call: NA
cdr3_nt: TGTGCCAGCAGTCCCCCTACCGACAGGTTTGGAGGGGAGCTGTTTTTT
cdr3_aa: CASSPPTDRFGGELFF

j_call: TRBJ2-7
clone_size: NA
v_call: TRBV6-1
d_call: TRBD1
cdr3_nt: TGTGCCAGCACCTTATCCCCGGACAGGCACTACGAGCAGTACTTC
cdr3_aa: CASTLSPDRHYEQYF

j_call: TRBJ1-1
clone_size: few
v_call: TRBV3-1
d_call: TRBD1
cdr3_nt: TGTGCCAGCAGCCAAGGTTGGACAGGGGTCACTGAAGCTTTCTTT
cdr3_aa: CASSQGWTGVTEAFF

j_call: TRBJ2-3
clone_size: NA
v_call: TRBV10-3
d_call: TRBD2
cdr3_nt: TGTGCCATCAGTGGAGCCGGGACTAGCGGGTTCACAGATACGCAGTATTTT
cdr3_aa: CAISGAGTSGFTDTQYF

j_call: TRBJ2-1
clone_size: NA
v_call: TRBV20-1
d_call: NA
cdr3_nt: TGCAGTGCTCCTACTCCAGAGCAGTTCTTC
cdr3_aa: CSAPTPEQFF

j_call: TRBJ2-3
clone_size: NA
v_call: TRBV6-2/TRBV6-3
d_call: TRBD2
cdr3_nt: TGTGCCAGCAGACCCGTGGGACTAGCTGTAATGGATACGCAGTATTTT
cdr3_aa: CASRPVGLAVMDTQYF

j_call: TRBJ1-1
clone_size: NA
v_call: TRBV6-5
d_call: TRBD1
cdr3_nt: TGTGCCAGCAGTTACTATGGACAGGGGACGGCAAACACTGAAGCTTTCTTT
cdr3_aa: CASSYYGQGTANTEAFF

j_call: TRBJ2-7
clone_size: NA
v_call: TRBV4-1
d_call: TRBD1
cdr3_nt: TGCGCCAGCAGCCGAGGCTTGGGACAGGGGGCCTACGAGCAGTACTTC
cdr3_aa: CASSRGLGQGAYEQYF

j_call: TRBJ2-7
clone_size: NA
v_call: TRBV15
d_call: NA
cdr3_nt: TGTGCCACCAGCAGAGATGTCCTAATGGGGGTTCCCTACGAGCAGTACTTC
cdr3_aa: CATSRDVLMGVPYEQYF

j_call: TRBJ2-7
clone_size: NA
v_call: TRBV28
d_call: TRBD2
cdr3_nt: TGTGCCAGCAGTTCTACTCATAGCGGGAGAGAGGACGAGCAGTACTTC
cdr3_aa: CASSSTHSGREDEQYF

j_call: TRBJ2-3
clone_size: NA
v_call: TRBV3-1
d_call: TRBD1
cdr3_nt: TGTGCCACCTGCAAACAGACAGGGGGACGAGATCCGCAGTATTTT
cdr3_aa: CATCKQTGGRDPQYF

j_call: TRBJ2-3
clone_size: NA
v_call: TRBV3-1
d_call: TRBD2
cdr3_nt: TGTGCCAGCCAAACTAGCGGAACAGATACGCAGTATTTT
cdr3_aa: CASQTSGTDTQYF

j_call: TRBJ1-2
clone_size: many
v_call: TRBV11-2
d_call: NA
cdr3_nt: TGTGCCAGCAGCTTAGGACCTGGTGGAGGACGTGGCTACACCTTC
cdr3_aa: CASSLGPGGGRGYTF

j_call: TRBJ2-5
clone_size: NA
v_call: TRBV2
d_call: NA
cdr3_nt: TGTGCCAGCAGTGCGGGACCGGCGGGAGAGACCCAGTACTTC
cdr3_aa: CASSAGPAGETQYF

j_call: TRBJ2-3
clone_size: NA
v_call: TRBV7-9
d_call: TRBD2
cdr3_nt: TGTGCCAGCAGCTTGACTAGCGGGAGGGCCGTTGATACGCAGTATTTT
cdr3_aa: CASSLTSGRAVDTQYF

j_call: TRBJ2-2
clone_size: NA
v_call: TRBV6-6
d_call: NA
cdr3_nt: TGTGCCAGCAGACCCGGGACCAGCGGGGAGCTGTTTTTT
cdr3_aa: CASRPGTSGELFF

j_call: TRBJ2-1
clone_size: few
v_call: TRBV29-1
d_call: NA
cdr3_nt: TGCAGCGTAGGGGGGACCTGGCGGGGCAATGAGCAGTTCTTC
cdr3_aa: CSVGGTWRGNEQFF

j_call: TRBJ2-1
clone_size: NA
v_call: TRBV6-4
d_call: TRBD2
cdr3_nt: TGTGCCAGCAGTGACGGCGGGAGCAGCTCCTACAATGAGCAGTTCTTC
cdr3_aa: CASSDGGSSSYNEQFF

j_call: TRBJ2-5
clone_size: NA
v_call: TRBV10-3
d_call: NA
cdr3_nt: TGTGCCATCAGTGAGTCGAGATGGGAGACCCAGTACTTC
cdr3_aa: CAISESRWETQYF

j_call: TRBJ2-7
clone_size: NA
v_call: TRBV7-9
d_call: NA
cdr3_nt: TGTGCCAGCAGCTTAGTGTCGGGGAATAGGGACGAGCAGTACTTC
cdr3_aa: CASSLVSGNRDEQYF

j_call: TRBJ2-1
clone_size: NA
v_call: TRBV6-4
d_call: TRBD2
cdr3_nt: TGTGCCAGCAGTGTAAAATCGGGGGGGCCTAATGAGCAGTTCTTC
cdr3_aa: CASSVKSGGPNEQFF

j_call: TRBJ2-2
clone_size: NA
v_call: TRBV7-9
d_call: NA
cdr3_nt: TGTGCCAGCAGCTGGCGCACCGGGGAGCTGTTTTTT
cdr3_aa: CASSWRTGELFF

j_call: TRBJ1-1
clone_size: few
v_call: TRBV29-1
d_call: TRBD1
cdr3_nt: TGCAGCGTCGCCGTCGGGACAGGGGACACTGAAGCTTTCTTT
cdr3_aa: CSVAVGTGDTEAFF